This T cell receptor (beta chain) was profiled in a study of CD8 T cells in Susac syndrome. The CDR3 length is 12 residues. CDR1 MNHNY and CDR2 SVGAGI come from the germline V gene (reference sequence). Germline trimming cut 10 bases from V and 4 bases from J; bases unmatched to any gene: 4. The sequenced target, TCR beta, came from blood CD8+ and CD4+ T cells. General study findings and limits: The study recognized that the number of individuals in its TCR sequencing and HLA analysis was relatively small.

Random hexamers were used to reverse transcribe the RNA input (0.5 to 1 ug). The immunoSEQ assay covered 54 Vbeta and 13 Jbeta segments for CDR3. Each CDR3 protein is one row after TCRdb ran MiXCR on the immunoSEQ multiplex PCR reads. Of about 180,000 distinct CDR3 sequences listed, approximately 95% are singletons. With regard to this clonotype: Its antigen is unknown.

The sequence came from a human donor with Susac syndrome. What was sequenced was CD4+ T cells from PBMCs. This chain connects TRBV6-6 to TRBJ2-3; 8 nucleotides agree with TRBD1. As DNA, the CDR3 is TGTGCCACCGGACAGGGTCCAGATACGCAGTATTTT. It yields the protein CATGQGPDTQYF.